These 25 T cell receptor beta chains were all obtained from the same sample, sequenced in a study of beta chain features in type 1 diabetes. Reverse transcribing all isolated RNA meant expressed TCRB transcripts were sequenced. The assay was immunoSEQ multiplex PCR, and TCRdb's table has in-frame clones only and misses some. The table shows some 700,000 clones, with around an eighth occurring only once. Points from the study as a whole: In every one of the four CD4+ subsets, TCRB CDR3s were moderately but significantly shorter in Type 1 diabetes patients.

For these receptors, no antigen is known. The sequenced sample consisted of naive CD4+ T cells from blood. The source of these receptors is a man aged 18 to 29 with type 1 diabetes.

This chain links TRBV30 with TRBJ2-1; a possible D gene is TRBD1 (5 bases). This CDR3 has 13 amino acids. Germline V CDR1 and CDR2: GTSNPN, SVGIG (reference sequence). The V end lost 4 bases, the J end lost 2 bases, and 9 bases lay between the germline ends. The CDR3 loop is CAWTGWAYNEQFF. CDR3 nucleotides: TGTGCCTGGACAGGGTGGGCCTACAATGAGCAGTTCTTC.

This chain's CDR3 is CATSRDLGEETQYF. CDR3 nucleotide sequence: TGTGCCACCAGCAGAGATCTAGGGGAAGAGACCCAGTACTTC. V usage is TRBV15 and J usage is TRBJ2-5, with D tentatively TRBD1 (5 bases). Germline V CDR1 and CDR2: LNHNV, YYDKDF (reference sequence). The V end was cut by 0 bases, the J end by 3 bases, with 8 bases between. The CDR3 covers 14 residues.

The table lists this clone with a few counts. The chain has TRBV30 and TRBJ2-3; weak D call: TRBD2 (6 bases). Germline V lookup: CDR1 GTSNPN, CDR2 SVGIG (reference sequence). Trimming removed 1 base from V and 2 bases from J, with 10 bases in between. This CDR3 contains 14 residues. The DNA of the CDR3 is TGTGCCTGGAGTGCCGGCGGGGACACAGATACGCAGTATTTT. It encodes CAWSAGGDTDTQYF.

This rearrangement joins TRBV10-3 to TRBJ1-6; 8 nucleotides align to TRBD1. The J segment lost 9 bases and the V segment lost 9 bases, leaving 10 bases of the junction unmatched. CDR1 and CDR2 (germline): ENHRY, SYGVKD. The CDR3 totals 14 residues. This chain's CDR3 is CAINPGTGGSPLHF. For the CDR3, the DNA is TGTGCCATAAATCCCGGGACAGGCGGTTCACCCCTCCACTTT.

The rearrangement joins TRBV6-5 to TRBJ2-7; D is perhaps TRBD1 or TRBD2 (5 bases each). CDR3 length: 11 residues. CDR1 and CDR2 from the germline V gene are MNHEY and SVGAGI. Trimming shortened V by 5 bases and J by 5 bases, and 7 bases separated the two germline ends. In nucleotides, the CDR3 is TGTGCCAGCAGTAGGGGAGACGAGCAGTACTTC. It codes for CASSRGDEQYF.

The V and J genes are TRBV4-2 and TRBJ2-4, with D unclear. V shed 1 base and J shed 3 bases, with 16 bases lying between them. Germline lookup yields CDR1 LGHNA and CDR2 YNFKEQ. The CDR3 runs 17 residues. The CDR3 DNA sequence: TGTGCCAGCAGCCAAGGGCTAACAGACTTCGGCAAAAACATTCAGTACTTC. This codes for CASSQGLTDFGKNIQYF.

Only a few counts were recorded for this clone. The DNA of the CDR3 is TGTGCCAGCAGCCCCCCGGGATCCTACTATGGCTACACCTTC. Amino acids: CASSPPGSYYGYTF. The genes are TRBV6-5 and TRBJ1-2; D is unclear. V lost 6 bases to trimming and J lost 3 bases, with 14 bases between them. Germline V lookup: CDR1 MNHEY, CDR2 SVGAGI. The CDR3 is 14 amino acids.

The rearrangement links TRBV14 to TRBJ1-1; D is unresolved. The CDR3 is made up of 14 amino acids. V was shortened by 0 bases and J by 0 bases, with 5 bases between the two germline ends. Germline V CDR1 and CDR2: SGHDN, FVKESK. The DNA of the CDR3 is TGTGCCAGCAGCCAAGATCCAATGAACACTGAAGCTTTCTTT. This gives the protein CASSQDPMNTEAFF.

This clone came up a few times. The rearrangement uses TRBV10-2 and TRBJ2-1, with 8 bases lining up with TRBD2. Germline CDR1 is WSHSY and CDR2 is SAAADI. The ends lost 5 bases at V and 0 bases at J; junction bases unmatched: 0. The length of the CDR3 is 14 residues. The CDR3 DNA sequence: TGCGCCAGCAGTACTAGCGGCTCCTACAATGAGCAGTTCTTC. It encodes CASSTSGSYNEQFF.

The chain joins TRBV6-5 to TRBJ1-4, with a weak D call TRBD1 (5 bases). This CDR3 has 14 residues. Trimming took off 5 bases at V and 7 bases at J, with 14 bases between the two ends. The germline CDR1 and CDR2 sequences are MNHEY and SVGAGI. The CDR3 nucleotides read TGTGCCAGCAGTCTTCAGGGTGGGGGTGAAAAACTGTTTTTT. It encodes CASSLQGGGEKLFF.

The genes are TRBV28 and TRBJ2-5, with TRBD2 matching over 7 bases. The length of the CDR3 is 14 residues. Germline CDR1 is MDHEN and CDR2 is SYDVKM. V lost 2 bases and J lost 1; bases outside the gene matches: 1. The CDR3 sequence: CASSLAGVQETQYF. The CDR3, as DNA: TGTGCCAGCAGTTTAGCGGGGGTCCAAGAGACCCAGTACTTC. Supplemented by reference TRBV28 and TRBJ2-5, the full variable domain reads DVKVTQSSRYLVKRTGEKVFLECVQDMDHENMFWYRQDPGLGLRLIYFSYDVKMKEKGDIPEGYSVSREKKERFSLILESASTNQTSMYLCASSLAGVQETQYFGPGTRLLVL.

This clone has just a few counts. The J gene is TRBJ2-1, the V gene TRBV30; 8 bases map to TRBD2. Looked up from germline, CDR1 is GTSNPN and CDR2 is SVGIG (reference sequence). J gave up 8 bases and V 7 bases, and 10 bases lay outside the gene matches. The CDR3 runs 13 residues. The chain's CDR3 is CAYSGGLSDEQFF. The CDR3 nucleotides are TGTGCCTACTCGGGGGGGCTTTCGGATGAGCAGTTCTTC.

The chain uses TRBV30 and TRBJ2-3; 13 bases are a match to TRBD2. This CDR3 has 15 residues. CDR1 is GTSNPN and CDR2 is SVGIG in the germline V gene (reference sequence). J lost 7 bases, V lost 3 bases, and 7 bases had no gene match. CDR3 in DNA: TGTGCCTGGAGCCTACTAGCGGGGGGGCGGAATACGCAGTATTTT. Encoded protein: CAWSLLAGGRNTQYF.

The chain couples TRBV4-1 to TRBJ1-1; TRBD1 might be the D (5 bases). This CDR3 contains 17 residues. Trimming removed 0 bases from V and 8 bases from J, with 22 bases in between. Per germline, CDR1 MGHRA and CDR2 YSYEKL. The CDR3 is CASSQDRRRARAGEAFF. The CDR3 bases are TGCGCCAGCAGCCAAGATCGGCGGCGGGCCAGGGCAGGGGAAGCTTTCTTT.

The chain combines TRBV30 with TRBJ1-4; 7 bases map to TRBD1. This CDR3 is built from 13 residues. The junction had 7 bases not matched to a gene; V was cut back by 2 bases and J by 10 bases. The germline CDR1 and CDR2 sequences are GTSNPN and SVGIG (reference sequence). The CDR3 reads CAWSKQGSRKLFF. CDR3 bases: TGTGCCTGGAGTAAACAGGGGAGCAGAAAACTGTTTTTT.

A few counts support this clone. The V gene is TRBV7-9, the J gene TRBJ2-5; 7 bases line up with TRBD2. The CDR3 sequence is 12 residues long. Germline V gene sequence: CDR1 SEHNR, CDR2 FQNEAQ (reference sequence). V was pared by 5 bases and J by 9 bases, with 6 bases of the junction left unmatched. The CDR3 DNA is TGTGCCAGCAGCCCGGCGGCGGGGGCCCAGTACTTC. Amino acids: CASSPAAGAQYF.

J is TRBJ2-1 and V is TRBV7-9; tentative D call: TRBD1 (5 bases). V dropped 1 base and J dropped 8 bases, with 15 bases sitting between them. Germline CDR1 SEHNR, CDR2 FQNEAQ (reference sequence). CDR3 length: 15 amino acids. CDR3 loop: CASSLVGHRVDEQFF. CDR3 in DNA: TGTGCCAGCAGCTTAGTCGGACACCGAGTCGATGAGCAGTTCTTC.

This clone occurred a few times. The chain couples TRBV19 to TRBJ2-7; D might be TRBD1 or TRBD2, each matching 5 bases. This CDR3 is 14 amino acids long. The V and J ends lost 6 bases and 3 bases respectively, with 15 bases between them. Germline CDR1 and CDR2: LNHDA and SQIVND (reference sequence). The CDR3 protein is CASSTGTAIYEQYF. In DNA form, the CDR3 reads TGTGCCAGTAGCACCGGGACCGCAATCTACGAGCAGTACTTC.

This chain joins TRBV19 and TRBJ2-3; TRBD2 might be the D (7 bases). The CDR3 totals 15 residues. Germline CDR1 and CDR2: LNHDA and SQIVND (reference sequence). The V end was cut by 7 bases, the J end by 0 bases, with 14 bases between. The CDR3 reads CASTARGGSTDTQYF. The CDR3 coding sequence is TGTGCCAGTACCGCCAGGGGAGGGAGCACAGATACGCAGTATTTT.

This clone was detected only a few times. This sequence joins TRBV27 and TRBJ2-3; no clear D. This CDR3 is built from 13 residues. CDR1 MNHEY and CDR2 SMNVEV come from the germline V gene (reference sequence). Trimming stripped 8 bases from V and 4 bases from J, with 13 bases between. CDR3 loop: CASRPSLADTQYF. The CDR3 nucleotides are TGTGCCAGCCGACCCTCGTTAGCAGATACGCAGTATTTT.

This clone appeared a few times. The V and J genes are TRBV4-1 and TRBJ1-3; D unclear. The CDR3 spans 13 residues. The germline CDR1 and CDR2 sequences are MGHRA and YSYEKL. Trimming left V 3 bases short and J 4 bases short, with 7 bases between. CDR3 protein: CASSQILGNTIYF. CDR3 nucleotide sequence: TGCGCCAGCAGCCAGATACTAGGAAACACCATATATTTT.

This chain joins TRBV5-5 and TRBJ2-1, with TRBD1 as a possible D gene (5 bases). The germline gives CDR1 SGHKS, CDR2 YYEKEE (reference sequence). Trimming took 2 bases from V and 2 from J, leaving 14 bases between them. The CDR3 length is 16 residues. The CDR3 loop reads CASSFRFQDTYNEQFF. The CDR3 DNA is TGTGCCAGCAGCTTCCGCTTCCAGGACACCTACAATGAGCAGTTCTTC.

The sample holds a few counts of this clone. This chain links TRBV2 with TRBJ1-5; D is possibly TRBD1 (5 bases). Germline CDR1 SNHLY, CDR2 FYNNEI. CDR3 length equals 14 residues. V was cut by 3 bases and J by 4 bases, with 10 bases left in between. The CDR3 protein is CASSEQDINQPQHF. CDR3 DNA sequence: TGTGCCAGCAGTGAGCAGGACATTAATCAGCCCCAGCATTTT.

This clone showed up just a few times. The V and J genes are TRBV25-1 and TRBJ2-1; TRBD2 is a possible D gene (6 bases). Trimming took 8 bases from V and 0 from J, leaving 14 bases between them. The V gene's germline CDR1 is MGHDK and CDR2 SYGVNS. The CDR3 is 15 amino acids. This CDR3 is CASDPGDRSYNEQFF. The CDR3 nucleotides are TGTGCCAGCGACCCGGGGGACCGCTCCTACAATGAGCAGTTCTTC.

This clone showed up just a few times. The gene calls are TRBV30 and TRBJ2-1; TRBD2 might be the D (5 bases). V was pared by 0 bases and J by 6 bases, with 12 bases between. The CDR3 runs to 14 residues. Germline CDR1 is GTSNPN and CDR2 is SVGIG (reference sequence). The CDR3 sequence: CAWSVTGMSNEQFF. The CDR3 nucleotides read TGTGCCTGGAGTGTAACCGGGATGAGCAATGAGCAGTTCTTC.